This TCR beta chain stems from a study of graft-versus-host responses after intestinal transplantation. Study at large: All recipients got anti-thymocyte globulin induction, then tacrolimus and steroids for 2 to 3 years. Study conclusions and caveats: GvH clone levels peaked in circulation, and this peak was associated with early post-transplant HvG declines. The marrow of recipients harbored GvH clones, and ileum or blood showed some of them first.

Data came from immunoSEQ multiplex PCR; TCRdb stores just in-frame clones and leaves some out. The sample lists 35,000 to 45,000 clones, more than 85% occurring once. Note on this clone: The antigen remains unidentified.

Germline V gives CDR1 SGHNT, CDR2 YENEEA. J lost 8 bases, V lost 5 bases, and 6 bases had no gene match. The CDR3 consists of 13 residues. The specimen was PBMCs, collected nearly 750 days after intestinal transplantation. The genes are TRBV11-3 and TRBJ2-1, with TRBD2 matching 7 bases. The clonotype originates from a human patient who received an intestinal transplant, so some T cells may come from the graft donor. CDR3 residues: CASSARLAHEQFF. Here the CDR3 DNA reads TGTGCCAGCAGCGCCCGACTAGCCCATGAGCAGTTCTTC.